This T cell receptor beta chain derives from a study of blood T cell repertoires in COVID-19. Study in general: T cells, B-cell-depleted T cells, or PBMCs provided the cDNA or gDNA that served as material.

Data came from immunoSEQ multiplex PCR; TCRdb stores just in-frame clones and leaves some out. The data show 350,000 or so clones, 70% to 90% seen once. Germline CDR1 and CDR2: MGHRA and YSYEKL. Trimming took 3 bases from V and 10 from J; bases not matched to a gene: 10. The CDR3 contains 17 residues. This clone was observed many times. The chain couples TRBV4-1 to TRBJ1-6; the match to TRBD1 covers 12 bases. Input material: peripheral blood. The receptor comes from a woman under 40 with COVID-19, enrolled during active disease. The CDR3 spells CASSQGTGGNALSPLHF. Written as DNA, the CDR3 is TGCGCCAGCAGCCAGGGGACAGGGGGCAATGCGCTCTCACCCCTCCACTTT.